This is a list of T cell receptor beta chains from one sample in a study of metastatic and nonmetastatic thyroid tumors. From the PCR reads, TCRdb re-called clones with MiXCR. The repertoire has 15,000 to 20,000 clones, roughly 32% of them found once; the top ten carry approximately 7%. Sequenced: tumor tissue. All receptors come from a female donor with papillary thyroid cancer or a benign thyroid nodule (not recorded which). Some clones in this sample may be carry-over from other donors' samples. CDR3s include the opening cysteine and the closing phenylalanine or tryptophan. Fields, in order: V gene, J gene, D gene, clone size, CDR3 DNA, CDR3 protein. D genes are given only for firm matches. Rows may omit the clone size; those that give it use once, few, many or a size class.

>TRBV6-1|TRBJ1-2|-|medium-sized
TGTGCCAGCAGATCGTTGACACATGGCTACACCTTC
CASRSLTHGYTF
>TRBV6-1|TRBJ2-7|-|-
TGTGCCAGCAGTGAAAGTTCGGGGGAGAGCTACGAGCAGTACTTC
CASSESSGESYEQYF
>TRBV6-1|TRBJ1-5|-|medium-sized
TGTGCCAGCAGTGTTCTTGGTGGGGTCGGACAGCCCCAGCATTTT
CASSVLGGVGQPQHF
>TRBV20-1|TRBJ2-1|-|-
TGCAGTTCCCCAAGGGACATAGCGGGCAATGAGCAGTTCTTC
CSSPRDIAGNEQFF
>TRBV30|TRBJ2-5|TRBD2|many
TGTGCCTGGAGTACCCTCCCAGCGGGGTATGAGACCCAGTACTTC
CAWSTLPAGYETQYF
>TRBV2|TRBJ2-7|TRBD2|medium-sized
TGTGCCAGGGGACTAGCGGGGGCCGGGTACGAGCAGTACTTC
CARGLAGAGYEQYF
>TRBV5-1|TRBJ1-1|-|-
TGCGCCAGCAGAGCCAGGGTGAACACTGAAGCTTTCTTT
CASRARVNTEAFF
>TRBV3-1|TRBJ2-1|-|-
TGTGCCAGCAGCCTCTCGGTTGGCGATGAGCAGTTCTTC
CASSLSVGDEQFF
>TRBV30|TRBJ1-6|-|many
TGTGCCTGGAGCACAGGATTATCACCCCTCCACTTT
CAWSTGLSPLHF
>TRBV11-2|TRBJ2-7|-|few
TGTGCCAGCAGCGCCGGACACGCCTCCTACGAGCAGTACTTC
CASSAGHASYEQYF
>TRBV3-1|TRBJ2-7|-|many
TGTGCCAGCAGCCCGCCGGGACGGTCTCCGCAGTACTTC
CASSPPGRSPQYF
>TRBV4-2|TRBJ1-1|-|many
TGTGCCAGCAGCCAAGAGTGGTTGGGGAACACTGAAGCTTTCTTT
CASSQEWLGNTEAFF
>TRBV3-1|TRBJ1-4|-|-
TGTGCCAGCAGCCTCAGACAGGCTTCTAATGAAAAACTGTTTTTT
CASSLRQASNEKLFF
>TRBV6-2/TRBV6-3|TRBJ2-3|-|-
TGTGCCAGCAGTAACAGGCGGAAGTGCACAGATACGCAGTATTTT
CASSNRRKCTDTQYF
>TRBV25-1|TRBJ2-7|TRBD2|-
TGTGCCAGCAGTGGAGGACTAGCGGTTAGCTCCTACGAGCAGTACTTC
CASSGGLAVSSYEQYF
>TRBV20-1|TRBJ2-1|-|few
TGCAGTGCTCGGACTAGCAGGGGGCCAACGGGGGGTGAGCAGTTCTTC
CSARTSRGPTGGEQFF
>TRBV12-3/TRBV12-4|TRBJ1-1|-|few
TGTGCCAGCAGCCCCCCTTTCACAGGGATCACTGAAGCTTTCTTT
CASSPPFTGITEAFF
>TRBV28|TRBJ2-7|-|-
TGTGCCAGCAGTTTTTCCAAGGGCCAGGGAGGTGAAGAGCAGTACTTC
CASSFSKGQGGEEQYF
>TRBV2|TRBJ2-3|-|many
TGTGCCAGCCGACGGGGAGATACGCAGTATTTT
CASRRGDTQYF
>TRBV30|TRBJ1-6|-|-
TGTGCCTGGAGACGCAGATCACCCCTCCACTTT
CAWRRRSPLHF
>TRBV19|TRBJ1-6|-|medium-sized
TGTGCCAGTAGTATGGTCTGGGATTCACCCCTCCACTTT
CASSMVWDSPLHF
>TRBV20-1|TRBJ1-4|-|-
TGCAGTGCTAGTACTGTGGGTAGGGGAGAAAAACTGTTTTTT
CSASTVGRGEKLFF
>TRBV28|TRBJ1-6|TRBD1|few
TGTGCCAGCCGTCCGGGACAGTTCTATAATTCACCCCTCCACTTT
CASRPGQFYNSPLHF
>TRBV20-1|TRBJ2-7|TRBD1|-
TGCAGTGCTATACCGGGACAGTCCTCCTACGAGCAGTACTTC
CSAIPGQSSYEQYF
>TRBV12-3/TRBV12-4|TRBJ2-6|-|medium-sized
TGTGCCAGCAGTTTGGGCTCTGGGGCCAACGTCCTGACTTTC
CASSLGSGANVLTF
>TRBV18|TRBJ1-4|TRBD1|many
TGTGCCAGCTCATCCGGACAGGGGGCAACTAATGAAAAACTGTTTTTT
CASSSGQGATNEKLFF
>TRBV30|TRBJ1-4|TRBD1|-
TGTGCCTGGAGCTTCACCGGACAGGGCGTAACTAATGAAAAACTGTTTTTT
CAWSFTGQGVTNEKLFF
>TRBV7-3|TRBJ2-1|TRBD1|-
TGTGCCAGCAGCCCAGGGATAGGGACAGGGCCTCCGGGTGAGCAGTTCTTC
CASSPGIGTGPPGEQFF
>TRBV4-3|TRBJ2-2|TRBD1|-
TGCGCCAGCAGCCAAGCAGGGGGCAACACCGGGGAGCTGTTTTTT
CASSQAGGNTGELFF
>TRBV11-2|TRBJ2-3|TRBD1|-
TGTGCCAGCAGCCAACTGACAGGGGGAGGAGATACGCAGTATTTT
CASSQLTGGGDTQYF
>TRBV5-1|TRBJ2-7|TRBD2|-
TGCGCCAGCAGCTACTGGACTAGTCGGGAGCAGTACTTC
CASSYWTSREQYF
>TRBV20-1|TRBJ2-3|TRBD2|-
TGCAGTGCTAGAGATTGGACTAGCGGTGACACAGATACGCAGTATTTT
CSARDWTSGDTDTQYF
>TRBV2|TRBJ2-7|TRBD2|few
TGTGCCAGCAGTGAAGCTAAGCGGGGAGCCTACGAGCAGTACTTC
CASSEAKRGAYEQYF
>TRBV3-1|TRBJ1-1|-|medium-sized
TGTGCCAGCAGCCAAGAACTCACCATTGGGACTGAAGCTTTCTTT
CASSQELTIGTEAFF
>TRBV30|TRBJ2-7|-|many
TGTGCCTGGAGCAAGGGACCGGGCCCAGCCTACGAGCAGTACTTC
CAWSKGPGPAYEQYF
>TRBV20-1|TRBJ1-4|-|-
TGCAGTGCTATGGACCGATATAATGAAAAACTGTTTTTT
CSAMDRYNEKLFF
>TRBV28|TRBJ1-2|-|many
TGTGCCAGCAGTTCTGGGGCAGCCTACCGTGGCTACACCTTC
CASSSGAAYRGYTF
>TRBV4-1|TRBJ2-3|TRBD1|-
TGCGCCAGCAGCCAAAGGACAGGGGGAGGCACAGATACGCAGTATTTT
CASSQRTGGGTDTQYF
>TRBV20-1|TRBJ1-5|TRBD1|medium-sized
TGCAGTGCTAGGAGACAGGGAGAATATAGCAATCAGCCCCAGCATTTT
CSARRQGEYSNQPQHF
>TRBV7-8|TRBJ2-5|TRBD1|few
TGTGCCAGCAGCCCTAGGACAGGGTTACAAGAGACCCAGTACTTC
CASSPRTGLQETQYF
>TRBV7-9|TRBJ1-4|-|many
TGTGCCACCCACAGGGCCGAAAAACTGTTTTTT
CATHRAEKLFF
>TRBV19|TRBJ1-1|TRBD1|-
TGTGCCAGTAGTTCGACAGGGGCCACTGAAGCTTTCTTT
CASSSTGATEAFF
>TRBV7-2|TRBJ2-7|TRBD2|-
TGTGCCAGCAGCTCCCGGACTAGTTTTTCCTACGAGCAGTACTTC
CASSSRTSFSYEQYF
>TRBV7-8|TRBJ2-3|-|few
TGTGCCAGCAGCTTAGATACAGATACGCAGTATTTT
CASSLDTDTQYF
>TRBV4-1|TRBJ1-6|TRBD1|-
TGCGCCAGCAGTCAAGACAGGGAGTGGTCACCCTTCCACTTT
CASSQDREWSPFHF
>TRBV6-5|TRBJ2-7|-|few
TGTGCCAGCAGTTTGGACAGAAGCTACGAGCAGTACTTC
CASSLDRSYEQYF
>TRBV12-3/TRBV12-4|TRBJ2-1|-|-
TGTGCCAGCAGTTTAAACGTCCCCCCGGGTAGTGAGCAGTTCTTC
CASSLNVPPGSEQFF
>TRBV5-4|TRBJ2-1|TRBD1|-
TGTGCCAGCAGCTTGGCCGGGACAGGGATCTATGAGCAGTTCTTC
CASSLAGTGIYEQFF
>TRBV6-2/TRBV6-3|TRBJ1-2|-|many
TGTGCCAGCAGTTACTCGGAGGGCTACACCTTC
CASSYSEGYTF
>TRBV20-1|TRBJ2-6|TRBD1|-
TGCAGTTCGCGGTTCACAGGGGCCTCTGGGGCCAACGTCCTGACTTTC
CSSRFTGASGANVLTF
>TRBV28|TRBJ1-2|-|few
TGTGCCAGCAGTTTATTCCTCGACAGTTCTAACTATGGCTACACCTTC
CASSLFLDSSNYGYTF
>TRBV20-1|TRBJ2-7|-|-
TGCAGTGCTGCGGTCCTTACGGGCGAGCAGTACTTC
CSAAVLTGEQYF
>TRBV20-1|TRBJ2-2|TRBD2|-
TGCAGTGCTCTAAGCGGGGGGGGCACCGGGGAGCTGTTTTTT
CSALSGGGTGELFF
>TRBV4-1|TRBJ2-7|-|-
TGCGCCAGCAGCCAAGAGGCCTCAGACAGCTCCTACGAGCAGTACTTC
CASSQEASDSSYEQYF
>TRBV20-1|TRBJ2-1|TRBD2|-
TGCAGTGCTAGAGGACGACTAGCGGGCCTTTACAATGAGCAGTTCTTC
CSARGRLAGLYNEQFF
>TRBV11-2|TRBJ1-2|TRBD1|-
TGTGCCAACAGCCCGGGCAAGGGGGGGACAGCTAACTATGGCTACACCTTC
CANSPGKGGTANYGYTF
>TRBV7-6|TRBJ2-7|-|-
TGTGCCAGCAGCTCGTCTAGGGGCTACGAGCAGTACTTC
CASSSSRGYEQYF
>TRBV6-9|TRBJ1-3|-|-
TGTGCCATCAGTTTGCGGGTTGGGGGCTACTCTGGAAACACCATATATTTT
CAISLRVGGYSGNTIYF
>TRBV6-1|TRBJ2-1|-|few
TGTGCCAGCAGTGAGAAGACAGTCCAGTTCTTC
CASSEKTVQFF